What follows are 19 T cell receptor beta chains derived from one specimen sequenced in a study of T cells in Graves' hyperthyroidism and ophthalmopathy. There were TCR beta CDR3 regions amplified from RNA transcripts. TCR CDR3 underwent first-round RT-PCR with the HTBI primer set. TCRdb redid the calling of the multiplex PCR reads with MiXCR, one entry per CDR3 protein. The data contain 300,000 to 400,000 distinct CDR3 sequences, about 18% of them singletons. The sequenced sample consisted of blood. These receptors came from a man aged 18 to 29 with Graves' ophthalmopathy.

The rearrangement links TRBV2 to TRBJ1-5, with a tentative D call TRBD1 (5 bases). This CDR3 spans 17 amino acids. Trimming took 6 bases from V and 4 from J, leaving 22 bases between them. Per germline, CDR1 SNHLY and CDR2 FYNNEI. In DNA, the CDR3 is TGTGCCAGCAGCTTAGCGGGGGGGGGAGGAAAAAATCAGCCCCAGCATTTT. Translating it yields CASSLAGGGGKNQPQHF.

The J gene is TRBJ1-1, the V gene TRBV7-3; perhaps TRBD1 as D (5 bases). The V and J ends lost 5 bases and 1 base respectively, with 14 bases between them. The CDR3 consists of 15 residues. The germline gives CDR1 SGHTA, CDR2 FQGTGA. CDR3 protein: CASSETGTGNTEAFF. The DNA for the CDR3 is TGTGCCAGCAGCGAAACCGGGACGGGGAACACTGAAGCTTTCTTT.

This clonotype was found a few times. V and J are TRBV5-1 and TRBJ1-6; TRBD1 matches at 7 bases. Germline values: CDR1 SGHRS, CDR2 YFSETQ. Trimming removed 0 bases from V and 7 bases from J; junction bases left unmatched: 7. The CDR3 has 16 amino acids. The DNA of the CDR3 is TGCGCCAGCAGCTTGGGCCCAGGGGGTGGAAATTCACCCCTCCACTTT. As protein: CASSLGPGGGNSPLHF.

This clonotype was recorded at least ten times. The rearrangement joins TRBV13 to TRBJ1-4, with D maybe TRBD1 (6 bases). The V and J ends lost 2 bases and 8 bases respectively, with 6 bases between them. CDR1 PRHDT and CDR2 FYEKMQ come from the germline V gene (reference sequence). The CDR3 is made up of 12 amino acids. CDR3 protein: CASSLRGEKLFF. Here the CDR3 DNA reads TGTGCCAGCAGCTTAAGGGGGGAAAAACTGTTTTTT.

This clonotype has at least ten counts. This chain uses TRBV11-2 with TRBJ2-2; the D is unclear. This CDR3 spans 12 amino acids. Germline V gene lookup returns CDR1 SGHAT and CDR2 FQNNGV. The germline V and J ends were trimmed by 3 bases and 6 bases, with 5 bases remaining between them. The chain's CDR3 is CASSLKAGELFF. The CDR3 region has the DNA TGTGCCAGCAGCTTGAAGGCCGGGGAGCTGTTTTTT.

This clonotype came up many times. The chain carries TRBV20-1 and TRBJ2-5; 8 bases align to TRBD1. V dropped 2 bases and J dropped 3; count of bases not matched to a gene: 2. The CDR3 is made up of 13 amino acids. Germline V gene sequence: CDR1 DFQATT, CDR2 SNEGSKA (reference sequence). This chain's CDR3 is CSARRTGKETQYF. Here the CDR3 DNA reads TGCAGTGCTAGAAGGACAGGGAAAGAGACCCAGTACTTC.

This clonotype was counted between two and nine times. The CDR3 DNA reads as TGTGCCAGCAGTGAAGGTAGCGGGGGGCCCAATTACGAGCAGTACTTC. Translation gives CASSEGSGGPNYEQYF. V usage is TRBV2 and J usage is TRBJ2-7; 10 bases agree with TRBD2. Unmatched junction bases numbered 7, after V lost 1 base and J lost 4 bases. CDR1 is SNHLY and CDR2 is FYNNEI in the germline V gene. The CDR3 covers 16 residues.

With respect to this clonotype: A much larger clone differs from this one at a single base, so this may be a read error. This sequence joins TRBV12-3 or TRBV12-4 and TRBJ1-2, with 7 bases identical to TRBD1. CDR3 size: 15 residues. Trimming at V came to 6 bases and at J to 2 bases, leaving 9 bases not matched to a gene. The CDR3 DNA sequence: TGTGCCAGCAGGCCGACAGGGAAGGGGAACTATGGCTACACCTTC. Protein product: CASRPTGKGNYGYTF.

At least ten counts were recorded for this clonotype. This chain's CDR3 is CASRGRQGLGTEAFF. The DNA for the CDR3 is TGTGCCAGCAGAGGACGACAGGGGCTGGGCACTGAAGCTTTCTTT. The chain couples TRBV28 to TRBJ1-1; 8 bases line up with TRBD1. V was clipped by 6 bases and J by 4 bases; unmatched bases: 10. Germline values: CDR1 MDHEN, CDR2 SYDVKM. This CDR3 is 15 amino acids long.

This clonotype was picked up many times. The V gene is TRBV27, the J gene TRBJ2-1, with 8 bases matching TRBD1. This CDR3 region has 15 residues. The V segment lost 0 bases and the J segment 8 bases; nucleotides outside the gene matches: 6. CDR1 is MNHEY and CDR2 is SMNVEV in the germline V gene (reference sequence). CDR3 DNA sequence: TGTGCCAGCAGTTTATCGGCAGGGGGCTGGTATGAGCAGTTCTTC. Protein: CASSLSAGGWYEQFF.

This clonotype was detected a few times. The chain joins TRBV27 to TRBJ1-1; 9 bases agree with TRBD1. The CDR3 length is 14 residues. Trimming removed 6 bases from V and 1 base from J; junction bases left unmatched: 3. Germline CDR1 MNHEY, CDR2 SMNVEV (reference sequence). CDR3 in DNA: TGTGCCAGCAGACGGACAGGGGAGAACACTGAAGCTTTCTTT. Protein: CASRRTGENTEAFF.

This clonotype was observed many times. This chain uses TRBV12-3 or TRBV12-4 with TRBJ2-3; 7 nucleotides line up with TRBD1. The CDR3 spans 14 residues. The V gene end was trimmed by 5 bases and the J gene end by 1 base; junction bases not matched to a gene: 3. In nucleotides, the CDR3 is TGTGCCAGCAGTGCCGGACAGGGCACAGATACGCAGTATTTT. Its protein is CASSAGQGTDTQYF.

V gene TRBV6-1 combines with J gene TRBJ2-1, with D tentatively TRBD2 (5 bases). Germline CDR1 MNHNS, CDR2 SASEGT. V was clipped by 4 bases and J by 4 bases, with 14 bases between them. CDR3 length equals 15 residues. CDR3 amino acids: CASSVLGEYYNEQFF. As DNA, the CDR3 is TGTGCCAGCAGTGTCTTGGGAGAGTATTACAATGAGCAGTTCTTC.

This clonotype was counted at least ten times. The V gene is TRBV7-2, the J gene TRBJ2-1, with D perhaps TRBD2 (7 bases). The CDR3 has 18 residues. Trimming took 2 bases from V and 9 from J, leaving 26 bases between them. Germline-derived CDR1 and CDR2 are SGHTA and FQGNSA. For the CDR3, the DNA is TGTGCCAGCAGCTTAAGGGATGTCCCGGGGGGCAGATTGGGTGAGCAGTTCTTC. Translated, it gives CASSLRDVPGGRLGEQFF.

The table lists this clonotype with many counts. J is TRBJ2-3 and V is TRBV7-2; D possibly corresponds to TRBD2 (7 bases). The CDR3 is 15 residues long. The germline V gene encodes CDR1 SGHTA and CDR2 FQGNSA. Deletions cut 5 bases from V and 4 bases from J, with 16 bases between. Here the CDR3 DNA reads TGTGCCAGCAGCCGCGGAGGGGGAGGGGCAGATACGCAGTATTTT. Residues: CASSRGGGGADTQYF. Full variable domain (outside the CDR3, taken from reference TRBV7-2 and TRBJ2-3): GAGVSQSPSNKVTEKGKDVELRCDPISGHTALYWYRQSLGQGLEFLIYFQGNSAPDKSGLPSDRFSAERTGGSVSTLTIQRTQQEDSAVYLCASSRGGGGADTQYFGPGTRLTVL.

This chain connects TRBV24-1 to TRBJ2-5; D is uncertain. The CDR3 spans 12 residues. The V and J ends lost 0 bases and 7 bases respectively, with 5 bases between them. The germline V gene encodes CDR1 KGHDR and CDR2 SFDVKD. CDR3 in amino acids: CATSDLGGTQYF. DNA for the CDR3: TGTGCCACCAGTGATTTGGGTGGGACCCAGTACTTC.

The table lists this clonotype with many counts. V and J are TRBV3-1 and TRBJ1-2; 7 bases map to TRBD1. Germline V CDR1 and CDR2: LGHDT, YNNKEL (reference sequence). The CDR3 totals 14 residues. With V trimmed by 0 bases and J by 5 bases, 3 bases remained unmatched. Here the CDR3 reads CASSQDRDRYGYTF. The CDR3 DNA follows: TGTGCCAGCAGCCAAGATCGGGACAGATATGGCTACACCTTC.

This clonotype was recorded many times. This sequence joins TRBV20-1 and TRBJ2-7; D tentatively reads TRBD1 or TRBD2 (5 bases each). There are 15 residues in the CDR3. Germline V gene lookup returns CDR1 DFQATT and CDR2 SNEGSKA (reference sequence). Deletions cut 5 bases from V and 3 bases from J, with 20 bases between. The CDR3 loop reads CSAARDPSLGYEQYF. DNA for the CDR3: TGCAGTGCTGCCCGGGACCCAAGCCTCGGCTACGAGCAGTACTTC.

Turning to this clonotype: Germline is not matched at one junction end, which may reflect a read error. The J gene is TRBJ1-2, the V gene TRBV2; maybe TRBD1 (5 bases). The CDR3 extends over 15 amino acids. In germline, CDR1 is SNHLY, CDR2 FYNNEI. CDR3 coding DNA: TGCGCCAGCAGCCCGAGGGTACAGGCCGACTATGGCTACACCTTC. Protein sequence: CASSPRVQADYGYTF.